This TCR beta chain emerged from a study of blood T cell repertoires in COVID-19. The CDR3 contains 16 residues. With V trimmed by 1 base and J by 2 bases, 5 bases remained unmatched. Germline V gene sequence: CDR1 SGHNT, CDR2 YYREEE (reference sequence). Some clones are missing from TCRdb's copy, which holds only in-frame ones; the method was immunoSEQ multiplex PCR. The data show about 190,000 clones, 80% to 85% seen once. Sequencing was done on a sample of peripheral blood. The clonotype was recovered from a woman aged 40 to 49 with acute or convalescent COVID-19. This chain joins TRBV5-4 and TRBJ2-3; 9 bases line up with TRBD2. CDR3 DNA: TGTGCCAGCAGCTTGATCGCGGGGGGGCCCACAGATACGCAGTATTTT. Its protein product is CASSLIAGGPTDTQYF.